This passage covers 22 T cell receptor beta chains from one sample sequenced in a study of cytomegalovirus exposure and HLA in healthy donors. The primer mix had 60 Vbeta and 13 Jbeta primers. Clones were sequenced by immunoSEQ multiplex PCR, and TCRdb holds only the in-frame ones, with some missing. The sample contains 130,000 to 150,000 clones, roughly 80% of which appear only once. The specimen was PBMCs. These receptors were collected from a man aged 40-49 years in good health and CMV-seropositive.

The chain joins TRBV5-1 to TRBJ2-5; 7 bases are a match to TRBD1. Per germline, CDR1 SGHRS and CDR2 YFSETQ. The CDR3 totals 13 residues. V shed 5 bases and J 3 bases; nucleotides not matched to a gene: 4. This CDR3 is CASRQGTEETQYF. CDR3 DNA: TGCGCCAGCAGGCAGGGGACAGAAGAGACCCAGTACTTC.

This sequence joins TRBV30 and TRBJ2-7; possibly TRBD1 for D (6 bases). CDR1 is GTSNPN, CDR2 SVGIG, per germline (reference sequence). Trimming removed 0 bases at V and 2 bases at J, with 11 bases between. CDR3 size: 14 residues. CDR3 amino acids: CAWSVGDRPYEQYF. For the CDR3, the DNA is TGTGCCTGGAGTGTAGGAGACAGGCCCTACGAGCAGTACTTC.

V is TRBV2 and J is TRBJ2-3; 9 bases agree with TRBD1. J lost 3 bases, V lost 3 bases, and 7 bases had no gene match. This CDR3 is built from 16 residues. Germline V gives CDR1 SNHLY, CDR2 FYNNEI. The CDR3 reads CASSEVGQGTTDTQYF. The CDR3 DNA follows: TGTGCCAGCAGTGAGGTAGGACAGGGGACGACAGATACGCAGTATTTT.

Remarks on this clone: At one end, the junction sequence differs from germline, possibly due to a read error. V gene TRBV14 combines with J gene TRBJ1-3, with TRBD1 identical over 9 bases. Germline assignment: CDR1 SGHDN and CDR2 FVKESK. CDR3 length: 15 residues. CDR3 nucleotide sequence: TGTGCCAGCAACCAACAGGGGGCAGCGGGAAACACCATATATTTT. The encoded protein is CASNQQGAAGNTIYF.

V gene TRBV25-1 combines with J gene TRBJ2-1; possibly TRBD2 for D (6 bases). V lost 5 bases to trimming and J lost 6 bases, with 17 bases between them. Germline loops: CDR1 MGHDK, CDR2 SYGVNS. The CDR3 has 15 residues. The CDR3 DNA reads TGTGCCAGCAGTATTCTGGGGGGTGTTGGCAATGAGCAGTTCTTC. Amino acid sequence: CASSILGGVGNEQFF.

There are a few counts of this clone. The chain links TRBV27 to TRBJ1-2, with D unclear. Trimming removed 3 bases from V and 3 bases from J, with 11 bases in between. Germline V gene sequence: CDR1 MNHEY, CDR2 SMNVEV (reference sequence). The CDR3 contains 14 residues. The CDR3 nucleotides are TGTGCCAGCAGTTTTCGAGGGCCAGACTATGGCTACACCTTC. As protein: CASSFRGPDYGYTF.

The V and J genes are TRBV23-1 and TRBJ2-7, with D possibly TRBD1 on 6 matching bases. TRBV23-1 is designated an ORF whose function remains uncertain. The CDR3 spans 15 residues. V was cut by 3 bases and J by 3 bases, with 15 bases left in between. The CDR3 spells CASSHPWGRLYEQYF. The CDR3 DNA follows: TGCGCCAGCAGTCACCCGTGGGGGCGCCTCTACGAGCAGTACTTC.

The chain combines TRBV7-2 with TRBJ2-7; TRBD1 agrees at 12 bases. Looked up from germline, CDR1 is SGHTA and CDR2 is FQGNSA. The CDR3 runs 13 residues. V dropped 2 bases and J dropped 12; count of bases not matched to a gene: 5. CDR3 sequence (DNA): TGTGCCAGCAGCTTATCCCGGGACAGGGGGCGGTACTTC. Translation: CASSLSRDRGRYF.

The chain combines TRBV19 with TRBJ1-1; TRBD1 might be the D (6 bases). The ends were cut back, 7 bases at V and 1 base at J, with 10 bases in the middle. The CDR3 contains 13 residues. The V gene's germline CDR1 is LNHDA and CDR2 SQIVND (reference sequence). This chain's CDR3 is CASTQDRNTEAFF. Written as DNA, the CDR3 is TGTGCCAGTACCCAGGACAGGAACACTGAAGCTTTCTTT.

J is TRBJ2-7 and V is TRBV7-6; 7 bases match TRBD1. CDR1 is SGHVS and CDR2 is FNYEAQ in the germline V gene. The V and J ends lost 0 bases and 4 bases, in that order; junction bases with no gene match: 9. The CDR3 has 16 amino acids. The CDR3 DNA reads as TGTGCCAGCAGCTTAGCACTTACAGGGGTGACGTACGAGCAGTACTTC. Amino acid sequence: CASSLALTGVTYEQYF.

The rearrangement joins TRBV11-3 to TRBJ2-1, with D unclear. The germline gives CDR1 SGHNT, CDR2 YENEEA. V was trimmed by 4 bases and J by 0 bases, leaving 13 bases between them. The CDR3 contains 16 residues. The CDR3 DNA reads TGTGCCAGCAGCTCCACCGTAGATAGCTCCTACAATGAGCAGTTCTTC. This translates into CASSSTVDSSYNEQFF.

This clone was recorded once. Other DNA sequences of this sample code for an identical CDR3. V is TRBV7-3 and J is TRBJ2-3, with 9 bases fitting TRBD1. V trimming: 2 bases; J trimming: 1 base; junction bases outside the gene matches: 4. The CDR3 spans 16 residues. Germline lookup yields CDR1 SGHTA and CDR2 FQGTGA. CDR3 sequence reads: CASSLSGTGRTDTQYF. The CDR3 region has the DNA TGTGCCAGCAGCTTATCCGGGACAGGGCGCACAGATACGCAGTATTTT.

The chain joins TRBV30 to TRBJ2-7; a weak D match, TRBD2 (6 bases). Germline-derived CDR1 and CDR2 are GTSNPN and SVGIG (reference sequence). This CDR3 is 12 amino acids long. The V gene lost 7 bases and the J gene lost 0 bases, with 10 bases spanning the gap. The CDR3 spells CAFSGSSYEQYF. The CDR3, as DNA: TGTGCCTTTAGCGGCAGCTCCTACGAGCAGTACTTC.

V is TRBV5-6 and J is TRBJ2-5, with a tentative D call TRBD1 (5 bases). The germline V and J ends were trimmed by 4 bases and 2 bases, with 12 bases remaining between them. Germline V CDR1 and CDR2: SGHDT, YYEEEE. The CDR3 is 14 amino acids. Here the CDR3 reads CASSPMTEQETQYF. Written as DNA, the CDR3 is TGTGCCAGCAGCCCGATGACAGAACAAGAGACCCAGTACTTC.

The chain is built from TRBV7-9 and TRBJ1-2; the D gene is possibly TRBD1 (6 bases). V was cut by 3 bases and J by 8 bases, with 13 bases left in between. Germline V gene lookup returns CDR1 SEHNR and CDR2 FQNEAQ (reference sequence). This CDR3 is 13 amino acids long. The CDR3 reads CASSLGSTGGYTF. The DNA for the CDR3 is TGTGCCAGCAGCTTGGGGAGTACAGGGGGCTACACCTTC.

This chain uses TRBV6-5 with TRBJ2-6; 7 nucleotides line up with TRBD1. This CDR3 has 15 residues. J gave up 6 bases and V 6 bases, and 8 bases lay outside the gene matches. Germline values: CDR1 MNHEY, CDR2 SVGAGI. In DNA form, the CDR3 reads TGTGCCAGCAGGGGGGACAGATCTCAGGCCAACGTCCTGACTTTC. It codes for CASRGDRSQANVLTF.

On this clone itself: A junction end diverges from the germline sequence, so it may reflect a read error. This same CDR3 is encoded by further DNA sequences in the sample. V gene TRBV30 combines with J gene TRBJ2-2; 7 bases fit TRBD1. This CDR3 has 14 residues. Germline lookup yields CDR1 GTSNPN and CDR2 SVGIG (reference sequence). The CDR3 loop reads CAWEDRLNTGELFF. The CDR3 nucleotides read TGTGCCTGGGAGGACAGGCTAAACACCGGGGAGCTGTTCTTT.

V is TRBV13 and J is TRBJ2-7, with 7 bases identical to TRBD2. V lost 4 bases and J lost 6; bases outside the gene matches: 3. Germline-derived CDR1 and CDR2 are PRHDT and FYEKMQ (reference sequence). CDR3 length equals 12 residues. Written as DNA, the CDR3 is TGTGCCAGCAGCTCCCAGCGGGGCGAGCAGTACTTC. Its translation is CASSSQRGEQYF.

The chain is built from TRBV27 and TRBJ2-5; D unclear. CDR1 and CDR2 from the germline V gene are MNHEY and SMNVEV (reference sequence). The CDR3 contains 13 residues. With 6 bases removed from V and 2 bases from J, the gap between germline ends came to 10 bases. CDR3 nucleotides: TGTGCCAGCAGAACTACCACACAAGAGACCCAGTACTTC. Translated, it gives CASRTTTQETQYF.

The chain couples TRBV9 to TRBJ2-1, with 7 positions matching TRBD1. This CDR3 is 15 amino acids long. Trimming cost V 0 bases and J 5 bases; bases outside gene matches: 5. Germline V gene lookup returns CDR1 SGDLS and CDR2 YYNGEE. The CDR3 protein is CASSVGGTVNNEQFF. The CDR3 DNA sequence: TGTGCCAGCAGCGTAGGGGGGACAGTCAACAATGAGCAGTTCTTC.

This clone turned up a few times. CDR3 bases: TGTGCCAGCAGCCCCCGGGGAAGGGGGCTCGTCGGGGAGCTGTTTTTT. Protein sequence: CASSPRGRGLVGELFF. The chain uses TRBV7-8 and TRBJ2-2; 7 bases agree with TRBD1. The germline V gene has CDR1 SGHVS and CDR2 FQNEAQ. This CDR3 spans 16 amino acids. After removal of 5 bases from V and 7 bases from J, the junction contained 13 bases not matched to a gene. Filled out from reference TRBV7-8 and TRBJ2-2, the complete variable domain reads GAGVSQSPRYKVAKRGQDVALRCDPISGHVSLFWYQQALGQGPEFLTYFQNEAQLDKSGLPSDRFFAERPEGSVSTLKIQRTQQEDSAVYLCASSPRGRGLVGELFFGEGSRLTVL.

This rearrangement joins TRBV30 to TRBJ1-4; 8 bases match TRBD1. The CDR3 is 14 amino acids. Germline V CDR1 and CDR2: GTSNPN, SVGIG (reference sequence). With V trimmed by 8 bases and J by 7 bases, 12 bases remained unmatched. CDR3 in amino acids: CAQSTGTGFEKLFF. The CDR3 nucleotides read TGTGCCCAATCTACCGGGACAGGTTTTGAAAAACTGTTTTTT.